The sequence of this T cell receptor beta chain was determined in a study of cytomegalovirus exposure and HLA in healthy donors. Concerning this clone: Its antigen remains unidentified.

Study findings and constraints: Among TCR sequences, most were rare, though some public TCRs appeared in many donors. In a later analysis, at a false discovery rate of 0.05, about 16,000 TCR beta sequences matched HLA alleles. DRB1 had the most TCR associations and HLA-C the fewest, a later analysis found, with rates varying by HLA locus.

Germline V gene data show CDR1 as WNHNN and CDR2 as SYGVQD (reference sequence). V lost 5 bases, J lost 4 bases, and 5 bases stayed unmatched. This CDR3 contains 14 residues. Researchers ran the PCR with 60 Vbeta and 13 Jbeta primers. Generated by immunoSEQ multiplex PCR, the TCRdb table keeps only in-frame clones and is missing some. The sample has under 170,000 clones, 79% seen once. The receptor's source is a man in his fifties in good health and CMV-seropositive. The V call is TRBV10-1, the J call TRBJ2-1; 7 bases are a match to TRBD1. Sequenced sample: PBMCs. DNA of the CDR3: TGCGCCAGCAGTACCGGGACAGAGTACAATGAGCAGTTCTTC. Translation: CASSTGTEYNEQFF.